The text below deals with one TCR beta chain. The data were taken from a study of blood T cell repertoires in COVID-19. Profiling relied on immunoSEQ multiplex PCR, and the TCRdb table lists in-frame clones only, not all of them. In the table there are over 120,000 clones, about four fifths of which are singletons. The V segment lost 5 bases and the J segment 2 bases; nucleotides outside the gene matches: 9. The CDR3 covers 16 residues. CDR1 and CDR2 from the germline V gene are SEHNR and FQNEAQ (reference sequence). This TCR derives from a human donor in a cohort sampled during active COVID-19. V is TRBV7-9 and J is TRBJ2-1; 7 bases line up with TRBD2. Material: peripheral blood. CDR3 protein: CASSPRGGSAYNEQFF. The CDR3 DNA follows: TGTGCCAGCAGCCCAAGGGGCGGGAGTGCCTACAATGAGCAGTTCTTC.